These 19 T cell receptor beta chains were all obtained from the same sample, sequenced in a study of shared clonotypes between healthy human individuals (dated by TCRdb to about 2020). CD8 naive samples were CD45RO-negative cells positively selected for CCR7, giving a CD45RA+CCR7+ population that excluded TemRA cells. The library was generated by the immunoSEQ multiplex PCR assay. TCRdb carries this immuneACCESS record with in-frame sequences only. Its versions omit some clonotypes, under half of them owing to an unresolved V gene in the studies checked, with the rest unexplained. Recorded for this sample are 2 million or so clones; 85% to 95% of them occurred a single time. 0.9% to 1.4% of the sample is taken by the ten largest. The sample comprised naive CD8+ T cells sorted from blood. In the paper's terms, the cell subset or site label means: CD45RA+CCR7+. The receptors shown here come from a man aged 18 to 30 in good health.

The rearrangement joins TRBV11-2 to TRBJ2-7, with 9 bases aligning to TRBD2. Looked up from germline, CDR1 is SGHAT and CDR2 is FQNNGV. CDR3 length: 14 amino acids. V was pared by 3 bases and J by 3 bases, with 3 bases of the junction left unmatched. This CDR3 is CASSFGGGDYEQYF. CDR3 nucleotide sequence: TGTGCCAGCAGCTTCGGCGGGGGGGACTACGAGCAGTACTTC.

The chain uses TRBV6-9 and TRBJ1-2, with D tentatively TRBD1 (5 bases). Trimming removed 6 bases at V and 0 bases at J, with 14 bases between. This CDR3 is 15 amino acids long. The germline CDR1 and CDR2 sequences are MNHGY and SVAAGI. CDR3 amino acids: CASRCQGPANYGYTF. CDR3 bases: TGTGCCAGCAGATGTCAGGGCCCAGCTAACTATGGCTACACCTTC.

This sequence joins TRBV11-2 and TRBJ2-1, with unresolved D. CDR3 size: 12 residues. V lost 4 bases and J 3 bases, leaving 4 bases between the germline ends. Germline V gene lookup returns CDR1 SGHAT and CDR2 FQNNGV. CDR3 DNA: TGTGCCAGCAGCTCGGGCTACAATGAGCAGTTCTTC. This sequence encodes CASSSGYNEQFF. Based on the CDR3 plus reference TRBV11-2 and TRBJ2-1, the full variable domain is EAGVAQSPRYKIIEKRQSVAFWCNPISGHATLYWYQQILGQGPKLLIQFQNNGVVDDSQLPKDRFSAERLKGVDSTLKIQPAKLEDSAVYLCASSSGYNEQFFGPGTRLTVL.

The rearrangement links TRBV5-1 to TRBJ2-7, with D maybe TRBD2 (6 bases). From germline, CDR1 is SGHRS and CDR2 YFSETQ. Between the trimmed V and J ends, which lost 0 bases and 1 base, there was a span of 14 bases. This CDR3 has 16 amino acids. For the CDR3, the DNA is TGCGCCAGCAGCTTGGGATGGGTCGGAGGGTCCTACGAGCAGTACTTC. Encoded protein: CASSLGWVGGSYEQYF. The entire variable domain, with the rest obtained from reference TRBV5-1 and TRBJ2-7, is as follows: KAGVTQTPRYLIKTRGQQVTLSCSPISGHRSVSWYQQTPGQGLQFLFEYFSETQRNKGNFPGRFSGRQFSNSRSEMNVSTLELGDSALYLCASSLGWVGGSYEQYFGPGTRLTVT.

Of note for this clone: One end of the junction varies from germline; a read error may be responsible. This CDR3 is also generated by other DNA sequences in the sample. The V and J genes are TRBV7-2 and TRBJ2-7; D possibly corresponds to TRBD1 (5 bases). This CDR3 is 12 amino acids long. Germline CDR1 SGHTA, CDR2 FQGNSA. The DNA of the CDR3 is TGTGCCAGCAGTTTAGGGGCCTACGAGCAGTACTTC. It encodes CASSLGAYEQYF.

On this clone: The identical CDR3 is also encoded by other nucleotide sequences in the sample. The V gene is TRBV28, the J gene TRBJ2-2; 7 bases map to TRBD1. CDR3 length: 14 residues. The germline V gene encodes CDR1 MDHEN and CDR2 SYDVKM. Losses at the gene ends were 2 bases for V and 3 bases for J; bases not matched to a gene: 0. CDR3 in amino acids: CASSLQGDTGELFF. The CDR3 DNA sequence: TGTGCCAGCAGTTTACAGGGGGACACCGGGGAGCTGTTTTTT. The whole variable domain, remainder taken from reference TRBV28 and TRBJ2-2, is DVKVTQSSRYLVKRTGEKVFLECVQDMDHENMFWYRQDPGLGLRLIYFSYDVKMKEKGDIPEGYSVSREKKERFSLILESASTNQTSMYLCASSLQGDTGELFFGEGSRLTVL.

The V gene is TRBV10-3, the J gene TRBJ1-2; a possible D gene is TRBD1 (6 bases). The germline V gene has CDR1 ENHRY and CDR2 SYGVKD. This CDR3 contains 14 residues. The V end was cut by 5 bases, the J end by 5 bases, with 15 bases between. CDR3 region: CAISLQGTAYGYTF. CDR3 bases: TGTGCCATCAGTCTTCAGGGGACGGCATATGGCTACACCTTC.

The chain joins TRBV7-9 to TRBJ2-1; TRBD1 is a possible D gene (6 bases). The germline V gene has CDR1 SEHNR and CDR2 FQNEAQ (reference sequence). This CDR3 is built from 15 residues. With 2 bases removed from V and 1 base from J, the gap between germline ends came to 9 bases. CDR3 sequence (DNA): TGTGCCAGCAGCTTATTTCAGGGGTCCTACAATGAGCAGTTCTTC. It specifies CASSLFQGSYNEQFF.

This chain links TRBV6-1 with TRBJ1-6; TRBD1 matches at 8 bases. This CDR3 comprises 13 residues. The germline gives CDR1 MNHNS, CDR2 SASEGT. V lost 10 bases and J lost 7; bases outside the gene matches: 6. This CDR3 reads CAISDRGNSPLHF. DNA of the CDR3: TGTGCCATCTCAGACAGGGGAAATTCACCCCTCCACTTT.

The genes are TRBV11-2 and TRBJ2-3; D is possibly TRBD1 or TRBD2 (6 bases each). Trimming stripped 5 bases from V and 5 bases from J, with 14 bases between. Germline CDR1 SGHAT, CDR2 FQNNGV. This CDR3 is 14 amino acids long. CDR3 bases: TGTGCCAGCAGCCGCTGGGGGGCCAAAGATACGCAGTATTTT. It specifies CASSRWGAKDTQYF.

CDR3 sequence (DNA): TGTGCCAGCAGTTACTTGTTGGGGAACACTGAAGCTTTCTTT. Protein sequence: CASSYLLGNTEAFF. The V and J genes are TRBV6-5 and TRBJ1-1, with D unclear. Germline values: CDR1 MNHEY, CDR2 SVGAGI. The CDR3 has 14 amino acids. Deletions cut 1 base from V and 1 base from J, with 7 bases between.

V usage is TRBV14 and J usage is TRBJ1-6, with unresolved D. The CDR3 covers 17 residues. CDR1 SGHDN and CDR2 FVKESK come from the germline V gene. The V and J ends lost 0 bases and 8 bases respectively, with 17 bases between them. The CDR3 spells CASSQDGGLGIHSPLHF. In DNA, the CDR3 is TGTGCCAGCAGCCAAGATGGTGGGTTGGGAATTCATTCACCCCTCCACTTT.

The CDR3 DNA is TGCGCCAGCAGCCAGGGGACCGAGAGCTCCTACAATGAGCAGTTCTTC. Protein: CASSQGTESSYNEQFF. The chain carries TRBV5-1 and TRBJ2-1; TRBD1 is a possible D gene (6 bases). V shed 4 bases and J shed 0 bases, with 14 bases lying between them. The CDR3 is 16 residues long. Germline assignment: CDR1 SGHRS and CDR2 YFSETQ.

CDR3 in amino acids: CASSQGPASGYEQYF. The DNA of the CDR3 is TGCGCCAGCAGCCAAGGTCCGGCTAGCGGCTACGAGCAGTACTTC. J is TRBJ2-7 and V is TRBV4-1, with TRBD2 identical over 7 bases. The ends lost 1 base at V and 3 bases at J; junction bases unmatched: 6. This CDR3 contains 15 residues. Per the germline V gene, CDR1 is MGHRA and CDR2 is YSYEKL.

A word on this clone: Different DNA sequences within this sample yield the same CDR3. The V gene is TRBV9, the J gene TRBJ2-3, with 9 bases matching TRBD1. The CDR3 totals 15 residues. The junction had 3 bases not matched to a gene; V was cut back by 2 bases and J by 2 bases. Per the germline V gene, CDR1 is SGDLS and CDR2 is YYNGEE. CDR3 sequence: CASSVGTGSTDTQYF. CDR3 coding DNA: TGTGCCAGCAGCGTCGGGACAGGGTCCACAGATACGCAGTATTTT.

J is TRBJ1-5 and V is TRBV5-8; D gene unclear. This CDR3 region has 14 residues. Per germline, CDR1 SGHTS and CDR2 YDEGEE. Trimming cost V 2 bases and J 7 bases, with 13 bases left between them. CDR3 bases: TGTGCCAGCAGCTTCGGAGGGTGGCAACAGCCCCAGCATTTT. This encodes CASSFGGWQQPQHF.

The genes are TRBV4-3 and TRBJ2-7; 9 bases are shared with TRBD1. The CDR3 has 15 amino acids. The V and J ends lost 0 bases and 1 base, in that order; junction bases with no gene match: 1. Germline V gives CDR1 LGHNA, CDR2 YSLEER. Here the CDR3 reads CASSQEGQGSYEQYF. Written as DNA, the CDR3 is TGCGCCAGCAGCCAAGAGGGACAGGGATCCTACGAGCAGTACTTC.

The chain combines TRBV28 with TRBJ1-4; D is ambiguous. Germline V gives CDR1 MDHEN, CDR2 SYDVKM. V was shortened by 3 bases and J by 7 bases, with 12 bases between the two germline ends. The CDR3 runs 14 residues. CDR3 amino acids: CASSFVGTPEKLFF. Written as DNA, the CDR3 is TGTGCCAGCAGTTTTGTCGGCACCCCTGAAAAACTGTTTTTT. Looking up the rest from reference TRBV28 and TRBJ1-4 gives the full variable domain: DVKVTQSSRYLVKRTGEKVFLECVQDMDHENMFWYRQDPGLGLRLIYFSYDVKMKEKGDIPEGYSVSREKKERFSLILESASTNQTSMYLCASSFVGTPEKLFFGSGTQLSVL.

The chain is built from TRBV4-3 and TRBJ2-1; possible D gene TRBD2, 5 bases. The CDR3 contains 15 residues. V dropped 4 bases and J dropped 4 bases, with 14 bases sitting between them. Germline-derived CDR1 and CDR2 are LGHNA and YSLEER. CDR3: CASSPGLEIYNEQFF. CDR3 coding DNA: TGCGCCAGCAGCCCAGGACTGGAAATATACAATGAGCAGTTCTTC.